The 4 T cell receptor beta chains in this list originate from one sample, sequenced in a study of blood T cell repertoires in COVID-19. The data were produced by immunoSEQ multiplex PCR, yet TCRdb's version contains in-frame clones alone and is incomplete. The data show roughly 310,000 clones, over 75% seen once. The sample consisted of peripheral blood. Receptor source: a woman between 45 and 65 years old with active or convalescent COVID-19.

The J gene is TRBJ2-3, the V gene TRBV12-5; a weak D match, TRBD2 (6 bases). Trimming took 2 bases from V and 2 from J, leaving 14 bases between them. This CDR3 region has 16 residues. The germline V gene has CDR1 LGHNT and CDR2 FRNRAP. The CDR3 coding sequence is TGTGCTAGTGGTTTGTTGGTCGGCGGGGTCACAGATACGCAGTATTTT. Residues: CASGLLVGGVTDTQYF.

This rearrangement joins TRBV6-5 to TRBJ1-1; 7 bases align to TRBD1. V gave up 6 bases and J gave up 4 bases; unmatched junction bases: 11. The CDR3 is 15 residues long. From germline, CDR1 is MNHEY and CDR2 SVGAGI. CDR3 in amino acids: CASRWGAGGGTEAFF. CDR3 in DNA: TGTGCCAGCAGGTGGGGGGCAGGGGGTGGCACTGAAGCTTTCTTT.

This clone has a handful of counts. This chain uses TRBV29-1 with TRBJ1-1; 7 bases line up with TRBD1. Unmatched junction bases numbered 11, after V lost 6 bases and J lost 4 bases. The V gene's germline CDR1 is SQVTM and CDR2 ANQGSEA. The CDR3 contains 14 residues. CDR3 nucleotides: TGCAGCGTCAAAAGGGACAGTGCGAGCACTGAAGCTTTCTTT. Translating it yields CSVKRDSASTEAFF.

J is TRBJ2-5 and V is TRBV18; 7 bases line up with TRBD2. After removal of 6 bases from V and 2 bases from J, the junction contained 3 bases not matched to a gene. CDR3 size: 13 residues. CDR1 and CDR2 from the germline V gene are KGHSH and LQKENI. This chain's CDR3 is CASSDGRQETQYF. The CDR3 nucleotides are TGTGCCAGCTCCGACGGGAGGCAAGAGACCCAGTACTTC. The entire variable domain, with the rest obtained from reference TRBV18 and TRBJ2-5, is as follows: NAGVMQNPRHLVRRRGQEARLRCSPMKGHSHVYWYRQLPEEGLKFMVYLQKENIIDESGMPKERFSAEFPKEGPSILRIQQVVRGDSAAYFCASSDGRQETQYFGPGTRLLVL.